Reported below is one TCR beta chain. Its antigen is unidentified. The source of the sample is a study of long-term antiretroviral therapy in people with HIV. The study, taken as a whole, reports: All time points showed a repertoire dominated by clones expanded before ART.

The libraries were made with immunoSEQ v3.0 at survey level. Sequencing was directed toward about 40,000-55,000 T-cell genomes in each sample. The method was immunoSEQ multiplex PCR; TCRdb's version includes in-frame clones alone and lacks a portion of them. The data hold about 18,000 clones, with more than 80% observed a single time. V dropped 8 bases and J dropped 2 bases, with 15 bases sitting between them. Germline CDR1 and CDR2: MNHEY and SVGAGI. The CDR3 extends over 15 amino acids. The chain combines TRBV6-5 with TRBJ2-2, with D perhaps given as TRBD1 or TRBD2 (5 bases each). The source is a woman aged 18-29 years with HIV. The source was unsorted PBMCs, collected 0.6 years after starting antiretroviral therapy. In nucleotides, the CDR3 is TGTGCCAGCCAGAGGGACGGTTTTAACACCGGGGAGCTGTTTTTT. Residues: CASQRDGFNTGELFF.